The following is a T cell receptor beta chain sequence with its context. The antigen remains unidentified. Germline and junction disagree at one end, which may indicate a read error. The data were taken from a study of cytomegalovirus exposure and HLA in healthy donors. Study in general: The Caucasian-associated ancestry cluster contained about four fifths of the approximately 390 genotyped donors.

It was with 60 Vbeta and 13 Jbeta primers that the PCR ran. Here immunoSEQ multiplex PCR was the method, and the copy in TCRdb shows in-frame clones only, minus some. In all, the sample yields some 41,000 clones. Germline CDR1 and CDR2: MGHRA and YSYEKL. CDR3 length: 14 amino acids. Regarding the study as a whole: In a later analysis, compared with equally common non-associated chains, HLA-associated beta chains were more expanded. According to the study, 150 to 200 TCR beta chains were cytomegalovirus-associated. Some V segments (TRBV6-2 and TRBV6-3 among them) were excluded as indistinguishable.

V is TRBV4-1 and J is TRBJ1-1, with a weak D call TRBD1 (5 bases). The sequence derives from a man aged 25-45 years in good health and CMV-seronegative. The sequencing input was PBMCs. The CDR3 spells CASSQEGRNTEDFF. CDR3 DNA sequence: TGCGCCAGCAGCCAAGAGGGGCGGAACACTGAAGATTTCTTT.